This T cell receptor beta chain was captured in a study of naive and memory T cell subsets. Ligated cDNA underwent four rounds of PCR with nested alpha and beta constant region primers and SP2. TCRdb reprocessed the 5' RACE reads via MiXCR and lists one record per CDR3 protein. Among 50,000 to 60,000 distinct CDR3 sequences listed, 7.6% were seen once. TCR cDNA received a 3' ligated oligonucleotide that carried a UMI. This clonotype was seen at least ten times. This TCR was recovered from a female donor in good health.

CDR3 in amino acids: CASSLSFGTVYEQYF. CDR3 nucleotides: TGTGCCAGCAGTTTATCGTTCGGGACAGTCTACGAGCAGTACTTC. The chain is built from TRBV27 and TRBJ2-7; the match to TRBD1 covers 7 bases. The trim removed 0 bases at V and 3 bases at J, leaving 5 bases unmatched. Germline V gene sequence: CDR1 MNHEY, CDR2 SMNVEV (reference sequence). The CDR3 is 15 amino acids.